This is a list of T cell receptor beta chains from one sample in a study of T cells in Graves' hyperthyroidism and ophthalmopathy. One entry per CDR3 protein, called by TCRdb with MiXCR from the multiplex PCR reads. The profile shows hundreds of thousands of distinct CDR3 sequences, roughly 40% of them singletons. Sequencing was done on a sample of blood. These receptors were collected from a man younger than 30 with Graves' hyperthyroidism. Each CDR3 is given with its conserved first and last residue. Fields, in order: V gene, D gene, clone size, J gene, CDR3 DNA, CDR3 protein. The D gene is left open where the match is weak. The size of a clone is reported for some rows only, either as once, few or many, or as a class for expanded clones.

v_call: TRBV29-1
d_call: .
clone_size: many
j_call: TRBJ1-4
cdr3_nt: TGCAGCGTGACGGACAGAGCTAATGAAAAACTGTTTTTT
cdr3_aa: CSVTDRANEKLFF

v_call: TRBV24-1
d_call: .
clone_size: many
j_call: TRBJ1-1
cdr3_nt: TGTGCCACCAGGCAGACAGATAACACTGAAGCTTTCTTT
cdr3_aa: CATRQTDNTEAFF

v_call: TRBV20-1
d_call: .
clone_size: .
j_call: TRBJ2-5
cdr3_nt: TGCAGTGCTAGAGATACGGGGACCCAGTACTTC
cdr3_aa: CSARDTGTQYF

v_call: TRBV7-9
d_call: TRBD2
clone_size: few
j_call: TRBJ2-7
cdr3_nt: TGTGCCAGCAGCGGGACTAGTCCGGGAGAGCAGTACTTC
cdr3_aa: CASSGTSPGEQYF

v_call: TRBV7-9
d_call: .
clone_size: .
j_call: TRBJ1-2
cdr3_nt: TGTGCCAGCAGTTCAGGGAGCGAAGGCTACACCTTC
cdr3_aa: CASSSGSEGYTF

v_call: TRBV7-3
d_call: TRBD1
clone_size: many
j_call: TRBJ2-5
cdr3_nt: TGTGCCAGCAGCTCGGGGACAGCGGAGACCCAGTACTTC
cdr3_aa: CASSSGTAETQYF

v_call: TRBV2
d_call: TRBD1
clone_size: .
j_call: TRBJ2-7
cdr3_nt: TGTGCCAGCAGTGCTAGGAGGACAGGGGGCGCGGGAGCCTACGAGCAGTACTTC
cdr3_aa: CASSARRTGGAGAYEQYF

v_call: TRBV5-5
d_call: TRBD1
clone_size: .
j_call: TRBJ1-6
cdr3_nt: TGTGCCAGCAGCTTACCAGGGACAGGGGAGCATTCACCCCTCCACTTT
cdr3_aa: CASSLPGTGEHSPLHF

v_call: TRBV5-1
d_call: TRBD1
clone_size: .
j_call: TRBJ2-7
cdr3_nt: TGCGCCAGCAGTGGGAGCCCAGGGGGAGCGTACGAGCAGTACTTC
cdr3_aa: CASSGSPGGAYEQYF

v_call: TRBV9
d_call: .
clone_size: .
j_call: TRBJ2-7
cdr3_nt: TGTGCCAGCAGCTTAGACGGCAGTGGGCGCTACGAGCAGTACTTC
cdr3_aa: CASSLDGSGRYEQYF

v_call: TRBV7-9
d_call: TRBD1
clone_size: few
j_call: TRBJ1-1
cdr3_nt: TGTGCCAGCAGCTTCCCACAGGGGGTGAACACTGAAGCTTTCTTT
cdr3_aa: CASSFPQGVNTEAFF

v_call: TRBV4-1
d_call: .
clone_size: many
j_call: TRBJ1-1
cdr3_nt: TGCGCCAGCAGCCAAGGGGAGAACACTGAAGCTTTCTTT
cdr3_aa: CASSQGENTEAFF

v_call: TRBV19
d_call: TRBD1
clone_size: .
j_call: TRBJ1-1
cdr3_nt: TGTGCCAGTCTGGGGACAAGGGGGCGGAACACTGAAGCTTTCTTT
cdr3_aa: CASLGTRGRNTEAFF

v_call: TRBV19
d_call: TRBD1
clone_size: .
j_call: TRBJ1-6
cdr3_nt: TGTGCCAGTGCCCCGGGACAGGATTGGGAAACCCATAATTCACCCCTCCACTTT
cdr3_aa: CASAPGQDWETHNSPLHF

v_call: TRBV29-1
d_call: .
clone_size: .
j_call: TRBJ1-4
cdr3_nt: TGCAGCGGGGGGCAGGGAGATGAAAAACTGTTTTTT
cdr3_aa: CSGGQGDEKLFF

v_call: TRBV6-1
d_call: TRBD1
clone_size: few
j_call: TRBJ2-7
cdr3_nt: TGTGCCAGCAGGGAACGAGACAGGGTCTCCGAGCAGTACTTC
cdr3_aa: CASRERDRVSEQYF

v_call: TRBV7-2
d_call: .
clone_size: .
j_call: TRBJ2-5
cdr3_nt: TGTGCCAGCAGCTCAGTCGCGGGGGCGGAGACCCAGTACTTC
cdr3_aa: CASSSVAGAETQYF

v_call: TRBV2
d_call: TRBD1
clone_size: once
j_call: TRBJ2-7
cdr3_nt: TGTGCCAGCAGTTGGGACAGGCAAGATGAGCAGTACTTC
cdr3_aa: CASSWDRQDEQYF

v_call: TRBV11-2
d_call: .
clone_size: .
j_call: TRBJ2-2
cdr3_nt: TGTGCCAGCAGCTTAGTGGGGTTACTCCCCGGGGAGCTGTTTTTT
cdr3_aa: CASSLVGLLPGELFF

v_call: TRBV9
d_call: TRBD1
clone_size: .
j_call: TRBJ1-4
cdr3_nt: TGTGCCAGCAGCGTCGGAACAGGGGGCGCAGAAAAACTGTTTTTT
cdr3_aa: CASSVGTGGAEKLFF

v_call: TRBV9
d_call: .
clone_size: many
j_call: TRBJ1-1
cdr3_nt: TGTGCCAGCAGCGTAGCCTCGGGTAACACTGAAGCTTTCTTT
cdr3_aa: CASSVASGNTEAFF

v_call: TRBV20-1
d_call: .
clone_size: few
j_call: TRBJ1-5
cdr3_nt: TGCAGTGCTAGAGACAGAAATCAGCCCCAGCATTTT
cdr3_aa: CSARDRNQPQHF

v_call: TRBV25-1
d_call: TRBD1
clone_size: many
j_call: TRBJ1-2
cdr3_nt: TGTGCCAGCAGTCGGGACAGCCGTCTAGGCTACACCTTC
cdr3_aa: CASSRDSRLGYTF

v_call: TRBV11-3
d_call: TRBD1
clone_size: few
j_call: TRBJ1-1
cdr3_nt: TGTGCCAGCAGCACCCAGGACAGGGGCGATGAAGCTTTCTTT
cdr3_aa: CASSTQDRGDEAFF

v_call: TRBV19
d_call: .
clone_size: .
j_call: TRBJ2-7
cdr3_nt: TGTGCCAGTAGTACCGGCGGGCCCCCATCCTACGAGCAGTACTTC
cdr3_aa: CASSTGGPPSYEQYF

v_call: TRBV5-6
d_call: TRBD1
clone_size: few
j_call: TRBJ2-5
cdr3_nt: TGTGCCAGCAGCTTTACCGGGACAGGGTTATCGGAGACCCAGTACTTC
cdr3_aa: CASSFTGTGLSETQYF

v_call: TRBV25-1
d_call: TRBD2
clone_size: .
j_call: TRBJ2-5
cdr3_nt: TGTGCCAGTCCGGAGCGGGGGGGCCGAGAGACCCAGTACTTC
cdr3_aa: CASPERGGRETQYF

v_call: TRBV10-3
d_call: .
clone_size: many
j_call: TRBJ2-7
cdr3_nt: TGTGCCATCAGGACCAACCTCTCCTACGAGCAGTACTTC
cdr3_aa: CAIRTNLSYEQYF

v_call: TRBV7-9
d_call: .
clone_size: many
j_call: TRBJ2-5
cdr3_nt: TGTGCCAGTGACGGGGGAGGAGAGACCCAGTACTTC
cdr3_aa: CASDGGGETQYF

v_call: TRBV7-2
d_call: .
clone_size: once
j_call: TRBJ1-6
cdr3_nt: TGTGCCAGCAGTTTGTCGGGGGGAAAGGGGTCACCCCTCCACTTT
cdr3_aa: CASSLSGGKGSPLHF

v_call: TRBV2
d_call: .
clone_size: few
j_call: TRBJ2-2
cdr3_nt: TGTGCCAGCAGTGAACAGGGGGAGCTGTTTTTT
cdr3_aa: CASSEQGELFF

v_call: TRBV29-1
d_call: .
clone_size: many
j_call: TRBJ2-7
cdr3_nt: TGCAGCGTGCGGCAGGGACCCTCCTCCTACGAGCAGTACTTC
cdr3_aa: CSVRQGPSSYEQYF

v_call: TRBV7-9
d_call: TRBD2
clone_size: .
j_call: TRBJ2-7
cdr3_nt: TGTGCCAGCACCGTAGCGGGGACGGTCTACGAGCAGTACTTC
cdr3_aa: CASTVAGTVYEQYF

v_call: TRBV2
d_call: .
clone_size: many
j_call: TRBJ1-2
cdr3_nt: TGTGCCAGCAGTGAAAAGCGGGCAGAAAACTATGGCTACACCTTC
cdr3_aa: CASSEKRAENYGYTF

v_call: TRBV6-1
d_call: .
clone_size: .
j_call: TRBJ1-2
cdr3_nt: TGTGCCAGCAGGGAGACTAGCGGGGGTGGCTACACCTTC
cdr3_aa: CASRETSGGGYTF

v_call: TRBV5-6
d_call: .
clone_size: .
j_call: TRBJ1-1
cdr3_nt: TGTGCCAGCAGCCCGGATGGGGTCTTACTCACTGAAGCTTTCTTT
cdr3_aa: CASSPDGVLLTEAFF

v_call: TRBV15
d_call: .
clone_size: many
j_call: TRBJ1-1
cdr3_nt: TGTGCCACCAGTCTAATCCCGAACACTGAAGCTTTCTTT
cdr3_aa: CATSLIPNTEAFF

v_call: TRBV7-2
d_call: .
clone_size: .
j_call: TRBJ2-5
cdr3_nt: TGTGCCAGCAGCTCCGGCCCTTACATAAGAGGAGAGACCCAGTACTTC
cdr3_aa: CASSSGPYIRGETQYF

v_call: TRBV4-3
d_call: .
clone_size: .
j_call: TRBJ2-2
cdr3_nt: TGCGCCAGCAGCCAAGATGTAATACAAATTAGCTCTTCGGGGGAGCTGTTTTTT
cdr3_aa: CASSQDVIQISSSGELFF

v_call: TRBV2
d_call: .
clone_size: many
j_call: TRBJ1-2
cdr3_nt: TGTGCCAGCAGTGAATCACAGGGCTATGGCTACACCTTC
cdr3_aa: CASSESQGYGYTF

v_call: TRBV5-1
d_call: .
clone_size: .
j_call: TRBJ1-3
cdr3_nt: TGCGCCAGCAGTTTGAACGGAGCGCCGAGCGGAAACACCATATATTTT
cdr3_aa: CASSLNGAPSGNTIYF

v_call: TRBV2
d_call: .
clone_size: many
j_call: TRBJ1-1
cdr3_nt: TGTGCCAGCCTAGTGGACAGCCTGAACACTGAAGCTTTCTTT
cdr3_aa: CASLVDSLNTEAFF

v_call: TRBV7-9
d_call: .
clone_size: many
j_call: TRBJ1-1
cdr3_nt: TGTGCCAGCCTGGACCAGGGAGGAGAAGCTTTCTTT
cdr3_aa: CASLDQGGEAFF

v_call: TRBV5-1
d_call: .
clone_size: .
j_call: TRBJ2-7
cdr3_nt: TGCGCCAGCAGCTTGGGTCAGGGCCGGGTCGAGCAGTACTTC
cdr3_aa: CASSLGQGRVEQYF

v_call: TRBV7-9
d_call: .
clone_size: .
j_call: TRBJ1-5
cdr3_nt: TGTGCCAGCAGCCAAGATAGTGGGGTAGCTCAGCCCCAGCATTTT
cdr3_aa: CASSQDSGVAQPQHF